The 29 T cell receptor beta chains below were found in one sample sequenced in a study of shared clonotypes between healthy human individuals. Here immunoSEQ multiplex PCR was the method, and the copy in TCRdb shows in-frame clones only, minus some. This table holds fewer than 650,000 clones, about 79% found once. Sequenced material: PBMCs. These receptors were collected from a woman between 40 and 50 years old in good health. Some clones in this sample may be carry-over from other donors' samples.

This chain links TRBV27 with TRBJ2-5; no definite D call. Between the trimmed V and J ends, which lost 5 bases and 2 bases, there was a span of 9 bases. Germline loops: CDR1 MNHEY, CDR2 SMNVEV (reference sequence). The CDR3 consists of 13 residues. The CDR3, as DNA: TGTGCCAGCAGTCTGCGTCGACAAGAGACCCAGTACTTC. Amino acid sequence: CASSLRRQETQYF.

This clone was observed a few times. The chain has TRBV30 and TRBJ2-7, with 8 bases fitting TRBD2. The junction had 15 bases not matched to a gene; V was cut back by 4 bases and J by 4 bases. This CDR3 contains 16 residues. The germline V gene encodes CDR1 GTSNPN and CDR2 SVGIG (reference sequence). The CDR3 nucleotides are TGTGCCTGGACCCGAATCGAAGCGGGAGCTTTGTACGAGCAGTACTTC. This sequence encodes CAWTRIEAGALYEQYF. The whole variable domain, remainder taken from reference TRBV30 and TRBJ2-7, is SQTIHQWPATLVQPVGSPLSLECTVEGTSNPNLYWYRQAAGRGLQLLFYSVGIGQISSEVPQNLSASRPQDRQFILSSKKLLLSDSGFYLCAWTRIEAGALYEQYFGPGTRLTVT.

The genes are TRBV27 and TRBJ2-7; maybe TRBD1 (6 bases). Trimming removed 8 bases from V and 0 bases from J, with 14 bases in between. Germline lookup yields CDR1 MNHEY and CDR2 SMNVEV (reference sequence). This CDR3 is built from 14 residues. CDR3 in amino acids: CASWPGTYSYEQYF. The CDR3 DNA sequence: TGTGCCAGCTGGCCCGGGACATACTCCTACGAGCAGTACTTC.

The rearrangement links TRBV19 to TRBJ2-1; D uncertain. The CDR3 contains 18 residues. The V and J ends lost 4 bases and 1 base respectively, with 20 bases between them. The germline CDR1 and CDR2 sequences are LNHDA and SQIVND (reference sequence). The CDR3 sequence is CASSNHIGPGRSYNEQFF. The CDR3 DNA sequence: TGTGCCAGTAGTAACCACATCGGGCCGGGTCGTTCCTACAATGAGCAGTTCTTC.

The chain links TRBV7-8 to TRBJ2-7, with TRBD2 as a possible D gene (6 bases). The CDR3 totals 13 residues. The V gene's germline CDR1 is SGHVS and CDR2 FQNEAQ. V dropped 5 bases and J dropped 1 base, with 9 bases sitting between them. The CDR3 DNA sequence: TGTGCCAGCAGCACCCGGGAGTCCTACGAGCAGTACTTC. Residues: CASSTRESYEQYF.

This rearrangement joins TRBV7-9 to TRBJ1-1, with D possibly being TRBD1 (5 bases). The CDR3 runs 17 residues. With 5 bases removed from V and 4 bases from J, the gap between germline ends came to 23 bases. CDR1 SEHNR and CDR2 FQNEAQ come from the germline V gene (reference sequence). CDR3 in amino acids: CASSLRDPRGTSTEAFF. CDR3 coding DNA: TGTGCCAGCAGCCTAAGGGACCCTCGGGGGACGAGCACTGAAGCTTTCTTT.

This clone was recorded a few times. The CDR3 region is CASSGSKLQGLEQFF. The CDR3 DNA reads as TGTGCCAGCAGTGGGTCTAAGCTCCAGGGCCTTGAGCAGTTCTTC. The V call is TRBV25-1, the J call TRBJ2-1; a weak D match, TRBD1 (5 bases). Germline CDR1 is MGHDK and CDR2 is SYGVNS. The CDR3 is 15 amino acids. The ends were cut back, 4 bases at V and 9 bases at J, with 19 bases in the middle.

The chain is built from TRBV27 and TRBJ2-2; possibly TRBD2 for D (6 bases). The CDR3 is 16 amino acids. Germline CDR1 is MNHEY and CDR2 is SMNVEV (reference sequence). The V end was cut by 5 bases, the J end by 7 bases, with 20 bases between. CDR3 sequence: CASSLLRPEGGGELFF. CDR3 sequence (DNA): TGTGCCAGCAGTCTGCTTCGGCCGGAGGGAGGCGGGGAGCTGTTTTTT.

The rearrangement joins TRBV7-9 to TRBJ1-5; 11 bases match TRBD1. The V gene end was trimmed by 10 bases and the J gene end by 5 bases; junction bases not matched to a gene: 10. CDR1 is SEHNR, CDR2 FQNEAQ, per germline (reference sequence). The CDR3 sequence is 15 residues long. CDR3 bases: TGTGCCACCCTACCGGGGGACAGGGGGGATCAGCCCCAGCATTTT. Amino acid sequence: CATLPGDRGDQPQHF.

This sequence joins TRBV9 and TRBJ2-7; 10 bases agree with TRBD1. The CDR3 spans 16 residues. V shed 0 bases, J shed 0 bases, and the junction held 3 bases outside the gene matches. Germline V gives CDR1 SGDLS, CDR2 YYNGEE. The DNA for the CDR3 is TGTGCCAGCAGCGTAGGTAGGACAGGGGGCTCCTACGAGCAGTACTTC. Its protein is CASSVGRTGGSYEQYF.

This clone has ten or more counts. In DNA, the CDR3 is TGTGCCAGCAGGGGACCGGGACTGCACGAGCAGTACTTC. Encoded protein: CASRGPGLHEQYF. The chain combines TRBV28 with TRBJ2-7, with D possibly matching TRBD2 (6 bases). V lost 6 bases and J 5 bases, leaving 14 bases between the germline ends. Germline CDR1 and CDR2: MDHEN and SYDVKM. CDR3 length: 13 residues.

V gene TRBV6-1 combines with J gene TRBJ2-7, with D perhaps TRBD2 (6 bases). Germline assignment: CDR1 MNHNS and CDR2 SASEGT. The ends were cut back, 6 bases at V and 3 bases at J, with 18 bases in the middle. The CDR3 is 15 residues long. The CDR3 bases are TGTGCCAGCAGACTCACCGGGACTGCCTTCTACGAGCAGTACTTC. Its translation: CASRLTGTAFYEQYF.

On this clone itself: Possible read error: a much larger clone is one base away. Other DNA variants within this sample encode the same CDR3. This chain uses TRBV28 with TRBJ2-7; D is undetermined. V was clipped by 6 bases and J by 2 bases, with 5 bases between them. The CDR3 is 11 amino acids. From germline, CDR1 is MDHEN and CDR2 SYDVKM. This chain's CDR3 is CASSFTYEQYF. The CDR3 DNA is TGTGCCAGCAGCTTCACCTACGAGCAGTACTTC.

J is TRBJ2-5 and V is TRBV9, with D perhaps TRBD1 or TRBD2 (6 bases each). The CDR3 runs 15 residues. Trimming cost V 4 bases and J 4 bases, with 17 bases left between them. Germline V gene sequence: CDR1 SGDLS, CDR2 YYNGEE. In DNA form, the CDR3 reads TGTGCCAGCAGCCCGACGCTAGGGGGGCCAGAGACCCAGTACTTC. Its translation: CASSPTLGGPETQYF.

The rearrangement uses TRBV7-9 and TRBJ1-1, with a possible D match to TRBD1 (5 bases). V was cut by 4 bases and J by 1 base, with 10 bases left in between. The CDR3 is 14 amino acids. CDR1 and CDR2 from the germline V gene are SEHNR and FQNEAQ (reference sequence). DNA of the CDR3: TGTGCCAGCAGCTCGGGACGGTGGAACACTGAAGCTTTCTTT. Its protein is CASSSGRWNTEAFF.

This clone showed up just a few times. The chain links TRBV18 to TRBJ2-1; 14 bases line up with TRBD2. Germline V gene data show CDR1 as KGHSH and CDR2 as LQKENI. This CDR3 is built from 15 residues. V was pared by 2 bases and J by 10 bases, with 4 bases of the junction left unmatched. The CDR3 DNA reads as TGTGCCAGCTCACCATCGACTAGCGGGAGGGGGGAGCAGTTCTTC. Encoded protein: CASSPSTSGRGEQFF. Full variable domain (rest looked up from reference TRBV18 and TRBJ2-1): NAGVMQNPRHLVRRRGQEARLRCSPMKGHSHVYWYRQLPEEGLKFMVYLQKENIIDESGMPKERFSAEFPKEGPSILRIQQVVRGDSAAYFCASSPSTSGRGEQFFGPGTRLTVL.

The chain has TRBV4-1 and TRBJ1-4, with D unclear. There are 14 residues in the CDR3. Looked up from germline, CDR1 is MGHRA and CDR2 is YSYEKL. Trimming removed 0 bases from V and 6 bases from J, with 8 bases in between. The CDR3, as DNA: TGCGCCAGCAGCCAAGATATCAATCATGAAAAACTGTTTTTT. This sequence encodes CASSQDINHEKLFF.

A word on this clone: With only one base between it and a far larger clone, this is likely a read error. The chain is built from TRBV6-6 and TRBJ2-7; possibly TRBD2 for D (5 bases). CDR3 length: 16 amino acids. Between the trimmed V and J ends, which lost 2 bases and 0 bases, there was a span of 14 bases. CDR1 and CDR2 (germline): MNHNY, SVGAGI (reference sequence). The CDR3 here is CASSYTASRSSYEQYF. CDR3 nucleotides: TGTGCCAGCAGTTACACGGCTAGCAGGAGCTCCTACGAGCAGTACTTC.

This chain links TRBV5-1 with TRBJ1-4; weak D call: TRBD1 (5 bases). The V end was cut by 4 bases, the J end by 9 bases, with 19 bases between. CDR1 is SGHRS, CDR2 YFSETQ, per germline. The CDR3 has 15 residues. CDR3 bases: TGCGCCAGCAGCCCGGGAATTCAGGGCCAAAAAAAACTGTTTTTT. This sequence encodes CASSPGIQGQKKLFF.

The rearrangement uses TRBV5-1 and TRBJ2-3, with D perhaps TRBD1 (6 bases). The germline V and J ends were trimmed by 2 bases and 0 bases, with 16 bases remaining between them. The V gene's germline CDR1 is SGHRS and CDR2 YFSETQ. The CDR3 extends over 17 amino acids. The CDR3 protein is CASSLVGAVSSTDTQYF. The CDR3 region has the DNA TGCGCCAGCAGCTTAGTGGGGGCCGTCAGTAGCACAGATACGCAGTATTTT.

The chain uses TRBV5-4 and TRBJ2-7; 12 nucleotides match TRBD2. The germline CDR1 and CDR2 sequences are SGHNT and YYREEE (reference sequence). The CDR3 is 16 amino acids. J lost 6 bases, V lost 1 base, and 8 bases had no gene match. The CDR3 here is CASSLSLAGGLAEQYF. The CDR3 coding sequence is TGTGCCAGCAGCTTGAGTCTAGCGGGAGGGCTCGCCGAGCAGTACTTC.

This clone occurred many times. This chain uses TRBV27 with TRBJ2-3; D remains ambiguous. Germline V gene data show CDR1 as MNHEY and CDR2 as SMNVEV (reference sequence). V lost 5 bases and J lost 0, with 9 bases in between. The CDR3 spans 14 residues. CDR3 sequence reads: CASSLTLSTDTQYF. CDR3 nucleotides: TGTGCCAGCAGTCTCACTTTAAGCACAGATACGCAGTATTTT.

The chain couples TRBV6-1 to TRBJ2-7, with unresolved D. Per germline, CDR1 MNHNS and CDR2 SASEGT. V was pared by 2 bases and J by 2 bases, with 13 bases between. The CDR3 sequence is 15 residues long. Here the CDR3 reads CASSESQRSTYEQYF. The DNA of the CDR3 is TGTGCCAGCAGTGAATCGCAGCGCTCAACCTACGAGCAGTACTTC.

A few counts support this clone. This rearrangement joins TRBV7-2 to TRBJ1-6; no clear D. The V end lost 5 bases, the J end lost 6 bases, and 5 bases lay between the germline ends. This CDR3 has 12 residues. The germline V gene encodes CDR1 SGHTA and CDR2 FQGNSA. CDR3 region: CASSAPNSPLHF. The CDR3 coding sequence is TGTGCCAGCAGCGCCCCTAATTCACCCCTCCACTTT.

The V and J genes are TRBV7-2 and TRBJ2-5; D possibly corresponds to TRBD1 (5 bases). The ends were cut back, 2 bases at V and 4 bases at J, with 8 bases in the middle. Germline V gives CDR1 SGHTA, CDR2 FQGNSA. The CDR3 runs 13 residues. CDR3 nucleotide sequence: TGTGCCAGCAGCTTAAGACAGTTAGAGACCCAGTACTTC. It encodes CASSLRQLETQYF.

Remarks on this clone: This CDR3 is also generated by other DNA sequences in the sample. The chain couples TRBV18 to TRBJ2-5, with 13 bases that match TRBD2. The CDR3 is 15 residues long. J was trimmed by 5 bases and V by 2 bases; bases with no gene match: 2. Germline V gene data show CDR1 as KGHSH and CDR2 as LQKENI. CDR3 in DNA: TGTGCCAGCTCACCAGGACTAGCGGGAGTTGAGACCCAGTACTTC. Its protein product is CASSPGLAGVETQYF.

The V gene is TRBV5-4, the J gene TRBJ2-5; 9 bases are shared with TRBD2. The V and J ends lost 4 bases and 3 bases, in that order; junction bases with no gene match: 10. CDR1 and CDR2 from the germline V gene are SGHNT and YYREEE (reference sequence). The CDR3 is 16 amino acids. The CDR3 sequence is CASSPAGGRAKETQYF. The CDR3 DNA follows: TGTGCCAGCAGCCCTGCGGGCGGGAGGGCGAAAGAGACCCAGTACTTC.

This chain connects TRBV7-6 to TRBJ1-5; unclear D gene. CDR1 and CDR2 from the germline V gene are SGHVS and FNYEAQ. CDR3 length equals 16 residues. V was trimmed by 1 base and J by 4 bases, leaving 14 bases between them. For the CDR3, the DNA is TGTGCCAGCAGCTTAGGGACTTACCCGCCTAATCAGCCCCAGCATTTT. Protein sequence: CASSLGTYPPNQPQHF.

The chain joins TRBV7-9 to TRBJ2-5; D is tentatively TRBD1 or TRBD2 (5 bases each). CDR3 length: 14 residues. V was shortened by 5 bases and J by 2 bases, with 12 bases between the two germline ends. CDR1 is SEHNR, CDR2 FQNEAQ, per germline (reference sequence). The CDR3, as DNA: TGTGCCAGCAGCCCCCGGGACCTTCAAGAGACCCAGTACTTC. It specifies CASSPRDLQETQYF.